This T cell receptor beta chain derives from a study of tumor-infiltrating lymphocytes in localized non-small cell lung cancer. General study results and limits: No T-cell fraction difference was seen between IM1 and IM2 tumors. Different pieces of the same tissue were used for each assay.

Clones were sequenced by immunoSEQ multiplex PCR, and TCRdb holds only the in-frame ones, with some missing. The table records thousands of clones, roughly two thirds of them present only once. This clone was observed a few times. Its antigen remains unknown. The germline V gene has CDR1 MNHEY and CDR2 SMNVEV (reference sequence). The CDR3 extends over 15 amino acids. V dropped 7 bases and J dropped 0; count of bases not matched to a gene: 5. This sequence was found in a human donor with non-small cell lung cancer. The material sequenced was uninvolved lung tissue not adjacent to the tumor. The chain recombines TRBV27 with TRBJ2-2; 7 bases match TRBD2. In nucleotides, the CDR3 is TGTGCCAGCACCTACCTAGCGGCGAACACCGGGGAGCTGTTTTTT. Protein product: CASTYLAANTGELFF.